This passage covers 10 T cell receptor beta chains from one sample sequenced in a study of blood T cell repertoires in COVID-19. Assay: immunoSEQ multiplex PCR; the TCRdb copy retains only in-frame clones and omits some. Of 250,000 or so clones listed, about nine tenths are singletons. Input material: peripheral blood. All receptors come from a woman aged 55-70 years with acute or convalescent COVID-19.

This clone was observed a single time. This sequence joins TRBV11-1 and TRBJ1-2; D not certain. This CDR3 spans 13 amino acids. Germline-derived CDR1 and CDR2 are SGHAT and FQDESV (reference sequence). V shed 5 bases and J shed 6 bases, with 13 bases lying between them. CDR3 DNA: TGTGCCAGCAGCCCCCTGATGGGAGATGGCTACACCTTC. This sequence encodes CASSPLMGDGYTF. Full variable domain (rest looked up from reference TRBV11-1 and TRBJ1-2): EAEVAQSPRYKITEKSQAVAFWCDPISGHATLYWYRQILGQGPELLVQFQDESVVDDSQLPKDRFSAERLKGVDSTLKIQPAELGDSAMYLCASSPLMGDGYTFGSGTRLTVV.

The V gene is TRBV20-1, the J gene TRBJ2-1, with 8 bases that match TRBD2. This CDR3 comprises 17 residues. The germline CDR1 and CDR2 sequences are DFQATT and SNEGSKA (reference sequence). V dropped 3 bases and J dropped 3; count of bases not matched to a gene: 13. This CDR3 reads CSASRGFLTSDYNEQFF. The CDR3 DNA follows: TGCAGTGCTAGTCGGGGGTTTTTGACTAGCGACTACAATGAGCAGTTCTTC.

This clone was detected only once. The CDR3 protein is CASSPGTSVHEQFF. The CDR3 DNA follows: TGTGCCAGTAGTCCCGGGACTAGCGTGCATGAGCAGTTCTTC. This rearrangement joins TRBV19 to TRBJ2-1; 10 bases fit TRBD2. Germline V CDR1 and CDR2: LNHDA, SQIVND (reference sequence). Trimming took 5 bases from V and 8 from J; bases not matched to a gene: 6. This CDR3 has 14 residues.

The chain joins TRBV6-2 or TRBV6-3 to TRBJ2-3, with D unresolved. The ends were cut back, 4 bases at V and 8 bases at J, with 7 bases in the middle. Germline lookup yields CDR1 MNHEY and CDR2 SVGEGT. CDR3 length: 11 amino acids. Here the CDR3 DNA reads TGTGCCAGCAGTTTCCTCGGTACGCAGTATTTT. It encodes CASSFLGTQYF.

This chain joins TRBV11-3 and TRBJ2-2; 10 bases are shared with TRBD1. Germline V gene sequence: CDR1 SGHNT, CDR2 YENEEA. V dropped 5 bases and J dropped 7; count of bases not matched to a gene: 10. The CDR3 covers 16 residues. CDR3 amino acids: CASSDSGTGAGGELFF. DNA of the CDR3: TGTGCCAGCAGCGATTCCGGGACAGGGGCTGGCGGGGAGCTGTTTTTT.

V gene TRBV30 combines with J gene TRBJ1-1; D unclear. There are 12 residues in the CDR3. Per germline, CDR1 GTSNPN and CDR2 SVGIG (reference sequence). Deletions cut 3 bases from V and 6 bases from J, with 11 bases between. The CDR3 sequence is CAWRLPGAEAFF. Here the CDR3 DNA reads TGTGCCTGGAGACTTCCAGGTGCTGAAGCTTTCTTT. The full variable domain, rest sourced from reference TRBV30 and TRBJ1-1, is SQTIHQWPATLVQPVGSPLSLECTVEGTSNPNLYWYRQAAGRGLQLLFYSVGIGQISSEVPQNLSASRPQDRQFILSSKKLLLSDSGFYLCAWRLPGAEAFFGQGTRLTVV.

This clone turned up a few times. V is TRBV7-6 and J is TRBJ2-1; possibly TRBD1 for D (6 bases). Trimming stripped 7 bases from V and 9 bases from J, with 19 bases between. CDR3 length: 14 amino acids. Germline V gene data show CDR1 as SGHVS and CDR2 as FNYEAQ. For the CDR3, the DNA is TGTGCCAGCACCCCGGGGACACCTGACACTGAGCAGTTCTTC. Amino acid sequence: CASTPGTPDTEQFF.

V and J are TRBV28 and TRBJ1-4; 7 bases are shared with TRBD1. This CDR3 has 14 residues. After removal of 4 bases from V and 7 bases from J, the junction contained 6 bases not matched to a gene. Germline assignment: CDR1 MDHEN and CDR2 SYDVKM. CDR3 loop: CASSSDRDGEKLFF. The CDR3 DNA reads TGTGCCAGCAGTTCCGACAGGGATGGTGAAAAACTGTTTTTT. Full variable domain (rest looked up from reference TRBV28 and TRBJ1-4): DVKVTQSSRYLVKRTGEKVFLECVQDMDHENMFWYRQDPGLGLRLIYFSYDVKMKEKGDIPEGYSVSREKKERFSLILESASTNQTSMYLCASSSDRDGEKLFFGSGTQLSVL.

CDR3 sequence (DNA): TGTGCCAGCAGACAGCCACAGAATGAAAAACTGTTTTTT. Translated, it gives CASRQPQNEKLFF. This chain connects TRBV2 to TRBJ1-4; D is undetermined. Germline V gene data show CDR1 as SNHLY and CDR2 as FYNNEI. Trimming removed 6 bases at V and 5 bases at J, with 10 bases between. The CDR3 has 13 amino acids. Combining the CDR3 with reference TRBV2 and TRBJ1-4 gives the whole variable domain EPEVTQTPSHQVTQMGQEVILRCVPISNHLYFYWYRQILGQKVEFLVSFYNNEISEKSEIFDDQFSVERPDGSNFTLKIRSTKLEDSAMYFCASRQPQNEKLFFGSGTQLSVL.

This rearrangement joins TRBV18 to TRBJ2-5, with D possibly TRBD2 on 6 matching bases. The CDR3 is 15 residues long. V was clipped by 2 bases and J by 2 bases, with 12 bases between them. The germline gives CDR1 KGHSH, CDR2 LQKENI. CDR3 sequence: CASSPVRRGQETQYF. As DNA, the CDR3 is TGTGCCAGCTCACCAGTTAGGCGGGGTCAAGAGACCCAGTACTTC.